These 19 T cell receptor beta chains originate from one sample sequenced in a study of T-cell reconstitution after alpha-beta-depleted transplantation in children. The TCRbeta library was prepared with unique molecular identifiers. Via MiXCR, TCRdb re-called the PCR reads, giving one row per CDR3 protein. Among some 180,000 distinct CDR3 sequences listed, about 7% were seen once. Sequenced here: PBMCs, sampled before TCRalphabeta/CD19-depleted stem cell transplant. These receptors were taken from a boy between 2 and 15 years old with acute lymphoblastic leukemia, due to receive a stem cell transplant.

This clonotype has ten or more counts. The chain combines TRBV12-3 or TRBV12-4 with TRBJ1-6; TRBD1 agrees at 9 bases. The CDR3 runs 16 residues. J was trimmed by 0 bases and V by 3 bases; bases with no gene match: 0. The CDR3 bases are TGTGCCAGCAGTTTGACAGGGGGCTCCTATAATTCACCCCTCCACTTT. This translates into CASSLTGGSYNSPLHF.

This clonotype was observed many times. The genes are TRBV7-9 and TRBJ2-1; D is perhaps TRBD2 (6 bases). Trimming removed 8 bases from V and 10 bases from J, with 21 bases in between. CDR3 length: 14 amino acids. Germline CDR1 and CDR2: SEHNR and FQNEAQ (reference sequence). As DNA, the CDR3 is TGTGCCAGCGGGACTGCCACGCGCGAGTTGGAGCAGTTCTTC. Translating gives CASGTATRELEQFF.

This clonotype was observed a few times. The chain links TRBV12-3 or TRBV12-4 to TRBJ1-2, with TRBD1 matching over 10 bases. This CDR3 contains 14 residues. The V and J ends lost 6 bases and 6 bases, in that order; junction bases with no gene match: 7. CDR3 sequence (DNA): TGTGCCAGCAGCAACTCCGGGACAGGGGATGGCTACACCTTC. Encoded protein: CASSNSGTGDGYTF.

This clonotype was counted ten times or more. This chain connects TRBV7-2 to TRBJ2-5; 9 nucleotides agree with TRBD1. The CDR3 contains 15 residues. The V and J ends lost 5 bases and 5 bases, in that order; junction bases with no gene match: 9. Germline V gives CDR1 SGHTA, CDR2 FQGNSA. CDR3 sequence: CASSLGDREVETQYF. CDR3 DNA: TGTGCCAGCAGCCTGGGGGACAGGGAGGTTGAGACCCAGTACTTC.

This clonotype was seen repeatedly, ten times or more. This chain links TRBV5-5 with TRBJ1-5; unclear D gene. This CDR3 region has 15 residues. V lost 5 bases and J lost 9, with 21 bases in between. Germline CDR1 SGHKS, CDR2 YYEKEE (reference sequence). DNA for the CDR3: TGTGCCAGCAGTCCTGGGATCGGCACGACGGTGCCCCAGCATTTT. Amino acids: CASSPGIGTTVPQHF.

The CDR3 region is CSANGGGGETQYF. CDR3 nucleotide sequence: TGCAGTGCTAATGGGGGAGGAGGGGAGACCCAGTACTTC. The rearrangement joins TRBV20-1 to TRBJ2-5, with TRBD2 as a possible D gene (6 bases). Germline V gene lookup returns CDR1 DFQATT and CDR2 SNEGSKA (reference sequence). This CDR3 region has 13 residues. V was cut by 4 bases and J by 5 bases, with 14 bases left in between.

This clonotype was counted many times. The chain uses TRBV20-1 and TRBJ2-7; TRBD2 aligns across 8 bases. Germline V CDR1 and CDR2: DFQATT, SNEGSKA (reference sequence). V dropped 3 bases and J dropped 4; count of bases not matched to a gene: 11. The CDR3 is 15 residues long. The chain's CDR3 is CSASSSTSGPYEQYF. The CDR3, as DNA: TGCAGTGCTAGTAGTTCAACTAGCGGTCCGTACGAGCAGTACTTC.

This clonotype was picked up a small number of times. J is TRBJ1-4 and V is TRBV3-1; D ambiguous. The germline V gene encodes CDR1 LGHDT and CDR2 YNNKEL (reference sequence). The CDR3 length is 13 residues. V was clipped by 0 bases and J by 8 bases, with 7 bases between them. The CDR3 DNA follows: TGTGCCAGCAGCCAAGATTATGAGGAAAAACTGTTTTTT. Translated: CASSQDYEEKLFF. Full variable domain (missing parts from reference TRBV3-1 and TRBJ1-4): DTAVSQTPKYLVTQMGNDKSIKCEQNLGHDTMYWYKQDSKKFLKIMFSYNNKELIINETVPNRFSPKSPDKAHLNLHINSLELGDSAVYFCASSQDYEEKLFFGSGTQLSVL.

This clonotype was counted many times. V usage is TRBV6-5 and J usage is TRBJ2-2; 9 bases are shared with TRBD1. This CDR3 comprises 17 residues. Losses at the gene ends were 2 bases for V and 6 bases for J; bases not matched to a gene: 10. CDR1 is MNHEY, CDR2 SVGAGI, per germline. The CDR3 is CASSYPTGQGLSGELFF. The CDR3 nucleotides read TGTGCCAGCAGTTACCCAACAGGACAGGGGCTCTCCGGGGAGCTGTTTTTT.

This clonotype was detected many times. This rearrangement joins TRBV12-3 or TRBV12-4 to TRBJ2-1; 8 bases map to TRBD2. V was clipped by 3 bases and J by 9 bases; unmatched bases: 7. This CDR3 region has 14 residues. The CDR3 DNA reads as TGTGCCAGCAGTTTGGCGGGAGGAAGCGGTGAGCAGTTCTTC. This gives the protein CASSLAGGSGEQFF.

This clonotype has only a few counts. The chain couples TRBV6-5 to TRBJ1-1; no definite D call. V gave up 1 base and J gave up 3 bases, with 15 bases separating them. Germline V gene sequence: CDR1 MNHEY, CDR2 SVGAGI. This CDR3 spans 16 amino acids. The CDR3 loop reads CASSYLTIRKDTEAFF. In nucleotides, the CDR3 is TGTGCCAGCAGTTACTTGACGATCCGAAAGGACACTGAAGCTTTCTTT.

The table lists this clonotype with many counts. This rearrangement joins TRBV27 to TRBJ2-7, with TRBD2 identical over 9 bases. Germline CDR1 and CDR2: MNHEY and SMNVEV (reference sequence). J gave up 0 bases and V 5 bases, and 2 bases lay outside the gene matches. The CDR3 covers 14 residues. In nucleotides, the CDR3 is TGTGCCAGCAGTGTGACTAGCGGCTCCTACGAGCAGTACTTC. The encoded protein is CASSVTSGSYEQYF.

This clonotype was detected only a few times. V is TRBV4-3 and J is TRBJ2-7, with 15 bases lining up with TRBD2. Germline V CDR1 and CDR2: LGHNA, YSLEER. This CDR3 is built from 18 residues. With 0 bases clipped from V and 3 bases from J, the junction kept 6 bases outside the gene matches. The CDR3: CASSQDWGLAGGNYEQYF. CDR3 DNA: TGCGCCAGCAGCCAAGATTGGGGACTAGCGGGGGGAAACTACGAGCAGTACTTC.

In its sample, this clonotype was seen a few times. The chain recombines TRBV3-1 with TRBJ1-5, with D possibly TRBD1 on 6 matching bases. Deletions cut 2 bases from V and 6 bases from J, with 11 bases between. The germline gives CDR1 LGHDT, CDR2 YNNKEL (reference sequence). The CDR3 length is 14 residues. This CDR3 reads CASSQRGAGQPQHF. The CDR3, as DNA: TGTGCCAGCAGCCAACGGGGGGCAGGTCAGCCCCAGCATTTT.

This clonotype has ten or more counts. The chain links TRBV5-5 to TRBJ2-2, with TRBD1 matching over 7 bases. Germline V CDR1 and CDR2: SGHKS, YYEKEE (reference sequence). This CDR3 contains 14 residues. The trim removed 6 bases at V and 4 bases at J, leaving 6 bases unmatched. The chain's CDR3 is CASIEGATTGELFF. CDR3 sequence (DNA): TGTGCCAGCATAGAGGGGGCGACCACCGGGGAGCTGTTTTTT.

This clonotype was seen repeatedly, ten times or more. This rearrangement joins TRBV28 to TRBJ2-2; 9 bases map to TRBD2. Germline CDR1 and CDR2: MDHEN and SYDVKM. The CDR3 has 16 residues. The V gene end was trimmed by 2 bases and the J gene end by 5 bases; junction bases not matched to a gene: 6. The CDR3 loop reads CASSLGLAGMTGELFF. Written as DNA, the CDR3 is TGTGCCAGCAGTTTAGGTCTAGCGGGAATGACCGGGGAGCTGTTTTTT.

A few counts support this clonotype. V is TRBV12-3 or TRBV12-4 and J is TRBJ2-6, with TRBD2 matching over 11 bases. This CDR3 has 20 amino acids. The trim removed 4 bases at V and 1 base at J, leaving 12 bases unmatched. The CDR3 is CASSWGGPGLAVSGANVLTF. The CDR3, as DNA: TGTGCCAGCAGTTGGGGGGGGCCGGGACTAGCGGTGTCTGGGGCCAACGTCCTGACTTTC.

This clonotype was counted at least ten times. The rearrangement joins TRBV20-1 to TRBJ2-2; D possibly corresponds to TRBD2 (6 bases). Germline V lookup: CDR1 DFQATT, CDR2 SNEGSKA (reference sequence). The length of the CDR3 is 13 residues. V lost 6 bases to trimming and J lost 1 base, with 9 bases between them. As DNA, the CDR3 is TGCAGTGCAACGCGGGGGAACACCGGGGAGCTGTTTTTT. Amino acid sequence: CSATRGNTGELFF.

This chain links TRBV14 with TRBJ2-7; a possible D gene is TRBD2 (5 bases). V was clipped by 0 bases and J by 2 bases, with 8 bases between them. Per the germline V gene, CDR1 is SGHDN and CDR2 is FVKESK. This CDR3 has 14 amino acids. CDR3 DNA: TGTGCCAGCAGCCAAGATTTGAGGGCCTACGAGCAGTACTTC. This codes for CASSQDLRAYEQYF.